This record covers a single T cell receptor (beta chain). TCRdb re-called the RACE reads with MiXCR, one entry per CDR3 protein. The data show about 80,000 distinct CDR3 sequences, 12% to 15% seen once. This record comes from a study of human T cells and chemical hapten exposure. Time point in this sample: pre-sensitization, week 0. Treatment of the sample: therapeutic diphenylcyclopropenone sensitization with weekly scalp DPC. The sequence came from a woman between 50 and 59 years old with alopecia areata. Some clones in this sample may be carry-over from other donors' samples. Sequenced here: whole blood, sampled in connection with sensitization to the hapten diphenylcyclopropenone (DPC).

The CDR3 loop is CASSNGRASPYEQYF. The CDR3 coding sequence is TGTGCCAGTAGCAATGGGAGGGCCTCCCCCTACGAGCAGTACTTC. The V and J genes are TRBV19 and TRBJ2-7; TRBD2 matches at 7 bases. The J segment lost 2 bases and the V segment lost 6 bases, leaving 10 bases of the junction unmatched. This CDR3 has 15 amino acids. Germline V gives CDR1 LNHDA, CDR2 SQIVND (reference sequence).